This T cell receptor beta chain derives from a study of shared clonotypes between healthy human individuals. The authors' processing: Junction-only sequences without quality scores were provided by ImmunoSEQ, so filtering was different. TCRdb's copy holds only in-frame clones and misses some; the assay was immunoSEQ multiplex PCR. Clone size and V and J calls were adopted from that table, with D and trimming inferred from the DNA. The sample has about 2.1 million clones; 93% are singletons. The naive CD8 population came from CD45RO-negative cells selected for CCR7, without terminally differentiated effector memory CD45RA+ cells. The donor population consisted of healthy HIV-negative adults with no recent acute infections or vaccinations. Losses at the gene ends were 0 bases for V and 3 bases for J; bases not matched to a gene: 5. Germline-derived CDR1 and CDR2 are MNHEY and SVGAGI. CDR3 length equals 16 residues.

This TCR came from a man aged 18-30 years in good health. Some clones in this sample may be carry-over from other donors' samples. Material: naive CD8+ T cells from PBMCs. The genes are TRBV6-5 and TRBJ2-7, with TRBD1 matching 10 bases. The chain's CDR3 is CASSYSRQGANYEQYF. The CDR3, as DNA: TGTGCCAGCAGTTACTCGAGACAGGGGGCTAACTACGAGCAGTACTTC.